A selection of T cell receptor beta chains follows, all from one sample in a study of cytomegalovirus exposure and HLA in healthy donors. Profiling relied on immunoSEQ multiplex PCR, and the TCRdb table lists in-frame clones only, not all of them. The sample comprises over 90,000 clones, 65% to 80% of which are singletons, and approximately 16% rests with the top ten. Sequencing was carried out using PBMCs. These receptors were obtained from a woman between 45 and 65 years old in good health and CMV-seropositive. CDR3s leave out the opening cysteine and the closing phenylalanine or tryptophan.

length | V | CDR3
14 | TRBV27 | ASSALSGRASNEQF
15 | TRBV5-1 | ASSSVGLGGSGEKLF
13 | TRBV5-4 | ASSAAEGLTGELF
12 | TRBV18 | ASSLRQVTGELF
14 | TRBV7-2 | ASSYDQQAYPDTQY
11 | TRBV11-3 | ASSLDQTAEQY
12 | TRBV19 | ASTAGTSVSEQF
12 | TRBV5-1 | ASSPTAHKETQY
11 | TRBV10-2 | ASTLRQSYEQY
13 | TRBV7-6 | ASSLGALAGDTQY
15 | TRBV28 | ASSYGLAGADNNEQF
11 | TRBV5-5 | ASSLHGNTEAF
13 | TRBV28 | ASSLAQQGDYGYT
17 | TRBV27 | ATLRPRRASGGSSNEQF
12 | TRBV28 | ASTPHSGSGEQF
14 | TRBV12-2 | ASRSPPALGLGEQY
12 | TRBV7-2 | ASSLVRGGSEQF
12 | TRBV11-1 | ASSLGTTNTEAF
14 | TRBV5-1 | ASSQRTASTNEKLF
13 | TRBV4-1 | ASSPRDGSSYEQY
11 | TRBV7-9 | ASSLNNLLTGT
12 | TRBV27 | ASSRHGPYEKLF
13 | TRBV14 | ASSLSGKISYEQY
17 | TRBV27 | ASSLSPIYRDRGTGELF
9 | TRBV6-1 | ASSDQRVAF
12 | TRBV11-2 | ASDTGLVGETQY
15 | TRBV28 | ASSLPEPPGALDTIY
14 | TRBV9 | ASSVGGRSNTGELF
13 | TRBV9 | ASSVKDRPAYEQY
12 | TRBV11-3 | ASSLNAGTGELF
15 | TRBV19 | ASSPAGRAGGNEKLF
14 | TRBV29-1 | SGARLGGEGRETQY
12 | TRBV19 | ASSIEGEVSEQF
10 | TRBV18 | ASSRTNEKLF
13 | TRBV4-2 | ASSQDQGYNSPLH
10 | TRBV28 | ASSFSVVPGD
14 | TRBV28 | ASSPPRQGAYTEAF
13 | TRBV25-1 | ASSVGGEDTGELF
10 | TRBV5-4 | ASSLPRYEQY
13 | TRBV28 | ASSSTGYSGNTIY
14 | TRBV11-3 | ASSYTGGVRAGELF
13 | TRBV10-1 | ASSDRDRGGLVQF
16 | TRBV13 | ASSLGLLTSGRAYEQY
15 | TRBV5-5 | ASSFPPGQGSYNEQF
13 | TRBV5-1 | ASSSTGFERETQY
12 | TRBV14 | ASSQGDWSNEQF
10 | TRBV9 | ASSVANNEQF
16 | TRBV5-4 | ASSLDLAGGITSYEQY
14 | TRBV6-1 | ASSEGLGQGTYEQY
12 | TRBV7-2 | ASASGRAGNEQF
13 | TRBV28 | ASRRLAGGTDTQY
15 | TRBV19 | ASSMISAGDHTGELF
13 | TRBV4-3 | ASSQGNRGLETQY
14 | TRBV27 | ASSRGGLRGNLEQY
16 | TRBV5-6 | ASSLLGQADSGANVLT
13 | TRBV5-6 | ASSRGRGGRNEQY
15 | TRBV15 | ATSRELPRGGNSPLH
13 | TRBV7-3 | ASSPREAGGNEQF
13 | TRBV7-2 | ASSLSGGTYNEQF